Reported below is one T cell receptor (beta chain). What it recognizes is unknown. The data originate from a study of T cells expressing NK-cell markers. Study at large: Out of eight donors sequenced, seven tested HCMV-seropositive and the remaining one seronegative. Study-wide results and limits: The study did not resolve the HCMV specificity of expanded NKG2C+ T cell clones. The contribution of dominant NKG2C+ clonotypes to CD8+ T cells in about six donors was about 1.0-7.0%.

The TCR beta cDNA came from 5'RACE template switching with UMIs. Using the 5' RACE reads, TCRdb records one entry per CDR3 protein without DNA. The data show some 500,000 distinct CDR3 sequences, and the top ten clones hold 1.4%. Germline CDR1 reads MGHRA; CDR2 reads YSYEKL. This CDR3 is 14 amino acids long. The clonotype originates from a woman between 45 and 60 years old in good health. The chain uses TRBV4-1 and TRBJ1-1; absent DNA, TCRdb's TRBD1 call cannot be checked. Sequencing was done on a sample of blood T cells: a sorted CD56 or NKG2C T cell subset, CD4+ or CD8+ T cells, or bulk PBMC T cells (not recorded which). CDR3: CASSQAGYWTEAFF.